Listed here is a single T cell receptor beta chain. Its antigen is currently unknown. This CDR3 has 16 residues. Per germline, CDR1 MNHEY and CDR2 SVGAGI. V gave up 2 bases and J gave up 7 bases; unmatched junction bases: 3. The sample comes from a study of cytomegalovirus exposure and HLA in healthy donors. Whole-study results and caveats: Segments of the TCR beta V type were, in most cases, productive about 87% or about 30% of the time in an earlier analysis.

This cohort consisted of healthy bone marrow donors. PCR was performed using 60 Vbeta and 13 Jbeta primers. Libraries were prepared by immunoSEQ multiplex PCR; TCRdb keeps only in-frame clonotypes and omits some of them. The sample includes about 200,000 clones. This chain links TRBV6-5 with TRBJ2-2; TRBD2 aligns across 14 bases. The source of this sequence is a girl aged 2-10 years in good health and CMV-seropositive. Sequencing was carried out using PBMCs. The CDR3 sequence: CASSYKGLAGVGELFF. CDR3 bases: TGTGCCAGCAGTTACAAGGGACTAGCGGGAGTCGGGGAGCTGTTTTTT.